The rows below give T cell receptor beta chains drawn from one sample of a study of T cell responses to AZD1222 COVID-19 vaccine. Sequenced by immunoSEQ multiplex PCR; TCRdb stores in-frame clones only, minus some. The profile covers approximately 180,000 clones, with approximately 92% appearing a single time and 3.6% taken by the ten largest. Sequencing used peripheral blood, obtained 28 days after the second dose of the MenACWY control vaccine. The receptors here all came from an adult who received the MenACWY meningococcal vaccine as a control. Both conserved end residues are part of each CDR3. The D gene is left open where the match is weak. A row's size may be missing; if present it is once, few, many or a size class.

J | size | V | D | DNA | CDR3
TRBJ2-2 | once | TRBV19 | . | TGTGCCAGTAGTACTAGCACAAACACCGGGGAGCTGTTTTTT | CASSTSTNTGELFF
TRBJ1-6 | few | TRBV4-3 | TRBD1 | TGCGCCAGCAGCCAACAGGGACAGGGGACACCCCTCCACTTT | CASSQQGQGTPLHF
TRBJ1-2 | many | TRBV14 | . | TGTGTACAGCGTGACGGCGAAGGCTACACCTTC | CVQRDGEGYTF
TRBJ1-1 | once | TRBV12-3/TRBV12-4 | . | TGTGCCAGCAGTTTAGGTATGAACACTGAAGCTTTCTTT | CASSLGMNTEAFF
TRBJ2-7 | . | TRBV23-1 | . | TGCGCCAGCAGCCCCGAGGAACCCGTTTCCTACGAGCAGTACTTC | CASSPEEPVSYEQYF
TRBJ1-4 | . | TRBV2 | TRBD1 | TGTGCCAGCAGGTTGCAGGGGGTTAAGGGGGAAAAACTGTTTTTT | CASRLQGVKGEKLFF
TRBJ1-4 | . | TRBV5-4 | TRBD1 | TGTGCCAGCAGCTTACGGCTAGGGACAGGGACTAATGAAAAACTGTTTTTT | CASSLRLGTGTNEKLFF
TRBJ2-7 | . | TRBV11-3 | . | TGTGCCAGCAGTCTCCGGGAGACCTACGAGCAGTACTTC | CASSLRETYEQYF
TRBJ2-3 | . | TRBV10-3 | TRBD2 | TGTGCCATCGCTGCAACAGGCGGGAGCGGGGCAGATACGCAGTATTTT | CAIAATGGSGADTQYF
TRBJ1-2 | . | TRBV7-9 | TRBD1 | TGTGCCAGCAGCACTTCCTCGGACAGGGGAAATGGTAGAGATGGCTACACCTTC | CASSTSSDRGNGRDGYTF
TRBJ1-1 | . | TRBV25-1 | TRBD1 | TGTGCCAGCAGCGGGACAGGGTTGGCTGAAGCTTTCTTT | CASSGTGLAEAFF
TRBJ2-2 | . | TRBV7-6 | TRBD1 | TGTGCCAGCAACCAGGGGGCGAACACCGGGGAGCTGTTTTTT | CASNQGANTGELFF
TRBJ1-4 | . | TRBV5-4 | . | TGTGCCAGCAGTGACAATGGAGCAACTAATGAAAAACTGTTTTTT | CASSDNGATNEKLFF
TRBJ2-1 | . | TRBV7-6 | TRBD1 | TGTGCCAGCAGCTTTAACCGGGACAGGGTGTCTCATGAGCAGTTCTTC | CASSFNRDRVSHEQFF
TRBJ2-7 | . | TRBV21-1 | . | TGTGCCAGCGTAGGACTAGCGGGAGACGAGCAGTACTTC | CASVGLAGDEQYF
TRBJ1-2 | . | TRBV19 | . | TGTGCCAGTAGTATCAATAACTATGGCTACACCTTC | CASSINNYGYTF
TRBJ2-3 | . | TRBV2 | TRBD2 | TGTGCCAGCAGCCTAGCGGGAGGATACGGCACAGATACGCAGTATTTT | CASSLAGGYGTDTQYF
TRBJ2-5 | . | TRBV2 | TRBD1 | TGTGCCAGCAGTGATCGGAGCGTATCGCGAGGGGGCGGAACCCAGTACTTC | CASSDRSVSRGGGTQYF
TRBJ2-5 | . | TRBV30 | TRBD2 | TGTGCCTCACTAGCGGCGTTGCAAGAGACCCAGTACTTC | CASLAALQETQYF
TRBJ2-1 | . | TRBV19 | TRBD1 | TGTGCCAGTACAACAGGGGGCAATGAGCAGTTCTTC | CASTTGGNEQFF
TRBJ2-1 | . | TRBV18 | . | TGTGCCAGCTCACCACTAGGTGTCTCGAGCTCCTACAATGAGCAGTTCTTC | CASSPLGVSSSYNEQFF
TRBJ1-6 | . | TRBV11-2 | TRBD1 | TGTGCCAGCAGCTTAGACGGGACAGTTTCACCCCTCCACTTT | CASSLDGTVSPLHF
TRBJ2-7 | once | TRBV19 | TRBD1 | TGTGCCAGTAGTATCGCCGGGACAGTTTCTTCCTACGAGCAGTACTTC | CASSIAGTVSSYEQYF
TRBJ2-3 | . | TRBV7-2 | . | TGTGCCAGCAACAGGGTCAGCACAGATACGCAGTATTTT | CASNRVSTDTQYF
TRBJ1-1 | . | TRBV21-1 | . | TGTGCCAGCACCAAAGGGAGGGGAGGTGAGTTCACTGAAGCTTTCTTT | CASTKGRGGEFTEAFF
TRBJ2-4 | . | TRBV4-2 | . | TGTGCCAGCAGCCAAGTTCGGGGCGGGACCGACAAAAACATTCAGTACTTC | CASSQVRGGTDKNIQYF
TRBJ2-5 | . | TRBV5-4 | . | TGTGCCAGCAGTTTGGGAACACAGGGAAGAGGAGAGACCCAGTACTTC | CASSLGTQGRGETQYF
TRBJ1-1 | . | TRBV19 | . | TGTGCCAGTAGTATTCGACAGATAACCGTCAACACTGAAGCTTTCTTT | CASSIRQITVNTEAFF
TRBJ1-3 | . | TRBV5-4 | . | TGTGCCAGCAGGCCCACTTGGGGGAACACCATATATTTT | CASRPTWGNTIYF
TRBJ1-5 | . | TRBV30 | . | TGTGCCTGGAGTGGGGGGCCAGGGGATCAGCCCCAGCATTTT | CAWSGGPGDQPQHF
TRBJ1-5 | . | TRBV7-2 | . | TGTGCCAGCAGCTTAGCGGGGGGCTATAGCAATCAGCCCCAGCATTTT | CASSLAGGYSNQPQHF
TRBJ2-3 | . | TRBV19 | TRBD1 | TGTGCCAGTAGTCTCAGGTCCGGTCGACAGGGACGCGCAGATACGCAGTATTTT | CASSLRSGRQGRADTQYF
TRBJ1-1 | . | TRBV18 | . | TGTGCCAGCTCACCCCGAAGCGCGGAGACAGCTAACACTGAAGCTTTCTTT | CASSPRSAETANTEAFF
TRBJ2-3 | . | TRBV4-3 | TRBD2 | TGCGCCAGCAGCCCATATCTGGCAGCGGGGAGGGAGGATACGCAGTATTTT | CASSPYLAAGREDTQYF
TRBJ1-2 | . | TRBV27 | TRBD1 | TGTGCCAGCAGTTTATCCACAGGGGATGGCTACACCTTC | CASSLSTGDGYTF
TRBJ1-5 | . | TRBV6-1 | . | TGTGCCAGCAGTGAAGCAAAGGGAGGTCAGCCCCAGCATTTT | CASSEAKGGQPQHF
TRBJ2-7 | . | TRBV4-2 | TRBD2 | TGTGCCAGCAGCCAACCTTGGGGGGGGAGTTCCTCCTACGAGCAGTACTTC | CASSQPWGGSSSYEQYF
TRBJ1-5 | . | TRBV7-4 | . | TGTGCCAGCAGCTTACGTGGGACCGGTGCCAGCAATCAGCCCCAGCATTTT | CASSLRGTGASNQPQHF
TRBJ2-7 | . | TRBV27 | TRBD2 | TGTGCCAGCATCCCTTCGGCGGGAGGGATCCACGAGCAGTACTTC | CASIPSAGGIHEQYF
TRBJ1-2 | once | TRBV7-9 | . | TGTGCCAGCGGTAGGGACGTCTATGGCTACACCTTC | CASGRDVYGYTF
TRBJ1-4 | . | TRBV5-1 | . | TGCGCCAGCAGCTTGGGTTCCGAAAAACTGTTTTTT | CASSLGSEKLFF
TRBJ1-2 | . | TRBV30 | . | TGTGCCTGGAGTGTCCACTATGGCTACACCTTC | CAWSVHYGYTF
TRBJ2-1 | . | TRBV4-1 | TRBD2 | TGCGCCAGCAGCCAACCCGGACTAGCGGGAGGATACAATGAGCAGTTCTTC | CASSQPGLAGGYNEQFF
TRBJ1-1 | once | TRBV27 | . | TGTGCCAGCAGTTCTCGACAGGCGGGGAGCACTGAAGCTTTCTTT | CASSSRQAGSTEAFF
TRBJ1-5 | . | TRBV3-1/TRBV3-2 | TRBD1 | TGTGCCAGCAGCCAGGGGACAGGAGGGGGACAGCCCCAGCATTTT | CASSQGTGGGQPQHF
TRBJ2-3 | . | TRBV6-2/TRBV6-3 | TRBD2 | TGTGCCAGCAGTTACATTCTCGGGAGCGGGGACACAGATACGCAGTATTTT | CASSYILGSGDTDTQYF
TRBJ1-4 | . | TRBV15 | TRBD1 | TGTGCCACCAGCACTATCACCGGGACAGGGGGTGAAAAACTGTTTTTT | CATSTITGTGGEKLFF
TRBJ2-1 | . | TRBV21-1 | . | TGTGCCAGCAGCCGAAGGGGACGCCGCTCCTACAATGAGCAGTTCTTC | CASSRRGRRSYNEQFF
TRBJ1-5 | . | TRBV27 | . | TGTGCCAGCAGTCCCCTCCTCGGGTCCTTAGGTCAGCCCCAGCATTTT | CASSPLLGSLGQPQHF
TRBJ1-1 | . | TRBV27 | . | TGTGCCAGCAGTTCTCGTCTCCGGGCTGAAGCTTTCTTT | CASSSRLRAEAFF
TRBJ2-5 | . | TRBV9 | . | TGTGCCAGCAGCGTCGAAGGGAGCGTCCAAGAGACCCAGTACTTC | CASSVEGSVQETQYF
TRBJ2-5 | . | TRBV27 | TRBD1 | TGTGCCAGCAGTCTCGGACAGGGGAGGTTAGAAGAGACCCAGTACTTC | CASSLGQGRLEETQYF